A selection of T cell receptor beta chains follows, all from one sample in a study of cytomegalovirus exposure and HLA in healthy donors. Using immunoSEQ multiplex PCR, the repertoire was profiled, and TCRdb retains in-frame clones only, with some absent. The repertoire includes 95,000 to 150,000 clones, 75% to 85% of them detected once, and 9% to 9.5% sits in the top ten. Sequencing was carried out using PBMCs. These receptors originate from a woman aged 45 to 65 in good health and CMV-seropositive. Each CDR3 is given with its conserved first and last residue. A D gene is named only where the DNA matches it firmly. The size entry is marked missing in some rows and otherwise reads once, few, many or a size class.

D gene	clone size	V gene	J gene	CDR3 protein	CDR3 DNA
TRBD2	NA	TRBV6-1	TRBJ2-1	CASTPGGGSYNEQFF	TGTGCCAGCACCCCAGGCGGGGGTTCCTACAATGAGCAGTTCTTC
NA	NA	TRBV9	TRBJ1-3	CASSVGTGLNGNTIYF	TGTGCCAGCAGCGTAGGCACAGGGCTAAATGGAAACACCATATATTTT
TRBD1	NA	TRBV5-1	TRBJ1-4	CASSGRGLEEKLFF	TGCGCCAGCAGCGGCAGGGGGCTGGAAGAAAAACTGTTTTTT
NA	few	TRBV5-1	TRBJ1-1	CASSTQFTGNTEAFF	TGCGCCAGCAGCACACAATTTACAGGGAACACTGAAGCTTTCTTT
NA	NA	TRBV27	TRBJ1-1	CASRPGANTEAFF	TGTGCCAGCAGACCGGGAGCGAACACTGAAGCTTTCTTT
NA	NA	TRBV28	TRBJ1-4	CASSQQGRSEKLFF	TGTGCCAGCAGTCAACAGGGACGTAGTGAAAAACTGTTTTTT
TRBD1	NA	TRBV11-1	TRBJ2-5	CASSADRAQETQYF	TGTGCCAGCAGCGCGGACAGGGCACAAGAGACCCAGTACTTC
TRBD1	NA	TRBV19	TRBJ1-5	CASSGQGGNQPQHF	TGTGCCAGTAGTGGGCAGGGGGGCAATCAGCCCCAGCATTTT
NA	few	TRBV13	TRBJ2-7	CASSLGRYSQTQYF	TGTGCCAGCAGCTTAGGCCGGTACAGCCAGACGCAGTACTTC
TRBD2	few	TRBV11-3	TRBJ2-1	CASSPTPGLGKGNEQFF	TGTGCCAGCAGTCCCACCCCCGGACTAGGCAAAGGCAATGAGCAGTTCTTC
NA	NA	TRBV13	TRBJ1-2	CASSRRQSNNYGYTF	TGTGCCAGCAGCAGACGACAGAGTAACAACTATGGCTACACCTTC
TRBD1	NA	TRBV18	TRBJ2-1	CASPPPRDRGLYNEQFF	TGTGCCAGCCCACCACCGCGGGACAGGGGGCTTTACAATGAGCAGTTCTTC
NA	NA	TRBV7-3	TRBJ1-2	CASSLTTAGAGGYTF	TGTGCCAGCAGCTTAACGACCGCAGGGGCAGGAGGCTACACCTTC
TRBD1	NA	TRBV7-6	TRBJ1-1	CASSPRQGRGGTEAFF	TGTGCCAGCAGCCCCAGACAGGGGCGTGGGGGCACTGAAGCTTTCTTT
TRBD1	NA	TRBV7-2	TRBJ2-7	CASSSPESGGSQARRYF	TGTGCCAGCAGCTCTCCCGAGTCAGGGGGCTCTCAGGCGCGGAGGTACTTC
TRBD2	NA	TRBV5-6	TRBJ2-3	CASSFTSGSTDTQYF	TGTGCCAGCAGCTTCACTAGCGGGAGCACAGATACGCAGTATTTT
TRBD1	NA	TRBV30	TRBJ2-2	CAWRPGQGDTGELFF	TGTGCCTGGAGGCCCGGACAGGGTGACACCGGGGAGCTGTTTTTT
TRBD1	NA	TRBV7-9	TRBJ1-4	CASSAGTGREKLFF	TGTGCCAGCAGCGCCGGGACAGGGCGAGAAAAACTGTTTTTT
NA	NA	TRBV5-4	TRBJ2-2	CASSLGRNTGELFF	TGTGCCAGCAGCTTGGGCAGGAACACCGGGGAGCTGTTTTTT
NA	NA	TRBV5-1	TRBJ2-5	CASSSGTLQETQYF	TGCGCCAGCAGTTCCGGGACTTTGCAAGAGACCCAGTACTTC
TRBD1	NA	TRBV29-1	TRBJ1-1	CSVGGDRGHATEAFF	TGCAGCGTTGGGGGGGACAGGGGGCATGCAACTGAAGCTTTCTTT
TRBD1	few	TRBV5-1	TRBJ1-1	CASSPPSGGTEAFF	TGCGCCAGCAGCCCCCCCTCAGGGGGCACTGAAGCTTTCTTT
NA	NA	TRBV10-3	TRBJ2-7	CAISESVSSSYEQYF	TGTGCCATCAGTGAGTCAGTCTCCAGCTCCTACGAGCAGTACTTC
NA	NA	TRBV18	TRBJ1-2	CASSPPTTGYGYTF	TGTGCCAGCTCACCACCGACGACAGGCTATGGCTACACCTTC
TRBD2	once	TRBV25-1	TRBJ2-2	CASSRIAGVNTGELFF	TGTGCCAGCAGTCGTATAGCGGGGGTGAACACCGGGGAGCTGTTTTTT
NA	NA	TRBV6-1	TRBJ1-2	CASSEGTPRAGGYTF	TGTGCCAGCAGTGAAGGCACACCCAGGGCCGGAGGCTACACCTTC
NA	NA	TRBV25-1	TRBJ1-4	CASSEYPRGSNEKLFF	TGTGCCAGCAGTGAATACCCCAGGGGTTCTAATGAAAAACTGTTTTTT
NA	NA	TRBV7-9	TRBJ2-1	CASSLMGADEQFF	TGTGCCAGCAGCTTAATGGGGGCAGATGAGCAGTTCTTC
NA	NA	TRBV5-1	TRBJ2-5	CASSLTWTGEETQYF	TGCGCCAGCAGCTTAACCTGGACCGGGGAAGAGACCCAGTACTTC
TRBD2	few	TRBV18	TRBJ2-2	CASSLGTITGELFF	TGTGCCAGCTCACTCGGGACTATCACCGGGGAGCTGTTTTTT
NA	NA	TRBV6-5	TRBJ2-7	CATKTVKRFF	TGTGCCACCAAGACAGTTAAGAGATTCTTC
NA	once	TRBV10-3	TRBJ2-2	CAISERGHQNTGELFF	TGTGCCATCAGTGAAAGAGGCCACCAGAACACCGGGGAGCTGTTTTTT
NA	NA	TRBV6-1	TRBJ1-1	CASSRRVGMNTEAFF	TGTGCCAGCAGCCGAAGGGTCGGGATGAACACTGAAGCTTTCTTT